Listed below are T cell receptor beta chains from one sample, sequenced in a study of T cell responses to AZD1222 COVID-19 vaccine. TCRdb keeps only in-frame clones here, not all; method: immunoSEQ multiplex PCR. The sample has roughly 120,000 clones, around 89% seen once. Sequencing used peripheral blood, obtained 28 days after the second AZD1222 dose. Every receptor here comes from an adult who received the AZD1222 COVID-19 vaccine. The CDR3 runs from the conserved cysteine through the conserved F or W. The order of the fields is clone size, D gene, V gene, J gene, CDR3 DNA, CDR3 protein. D genes are given only for firm matches. Size is omitted from some rows. Given values are once, few, many or a class for expanded clones.

>once|.|TRBV19|TRBJ2-7
TGTGCCAGTAGTATAGATCGGGGGGCCACCTACGAGCAGTACTTC
CASSIDRGATYEQYF
>.|.|TRBV20-1|TRBJ1-4
TGCAGTGCTAGACTTCTCCGAAAACTGTTTTTT
CSARLLRKLFF
>.|.|TRBV12-3/TRBV12-4|TRBJ2-7
TGTGCCAGCAGTTGGGCAGTCTCCTACGAGCAGTACTTC
CASSWAVSYEQYF
>.|.|TRBV21-1|TRBJ2-2
TGTGCCACCCTGACTAGCGGGGAAGCAGACACCGGGGAGCTGTTTTTT
CATLTSGEADTGELFF
>.|TRBD2|TRBV5-6|TRBJ2-4
TGTGCCAGCAGCTTCGGAGCGGGGGACATTCAGTACTTC
CASSFGAGDIQYF
>once|.|TRBV7-9|TRBJ2-2
TGTGCCAGCAGCTTGAGCGTCTACACCGGGGAGCTGTTTTTT
CASSLSVYTGELFF
>.|.|TRBV19|TRBJ2-1
TGTGCCAGCTCCCGGTACAATGAGCAGTTCTTC
CASSRYNEQFF
>.|TRBD1|TRBV19|TRBJ2-7
TGTGCCAGTAGTGGGGGACAGGGATCTTACGAGCAGTACTTC
CASSGGQGSYEQYF
>.|TRBD2|TRBV14|TRBJ2-1
TGTGCCAGCAGCCAAAGACGGACTAGCGGGGCTAGCTCCTACAATGAGCAGTTCTTC
CASSQRRTSGASSYNEQFF
>.|.|TRBV11-3|TRBJ1-3
TGTGCCAGCAGCTTATCATGGCATTATGGAAACACCATATATTTT
CASSLSWHYGNTIYF
>.|.|TRBV11-2|TRBJ2-7
TGTGCCAGCAGCTTAGGTCTAGCCCTCTCCTACGAGCAGTACTTC
CASSLGLALSYEQYF